Below are 27 T cell receptor beta chains sequenced from a single sample in a study of shared clonotypes between healthy human individuals. Here immunoSEQ multiplex PCR was the method, and the copy in TCRdb shows in-frame clones only, minus some. Here the sample spans 1.5 million to 1.9 million clones, 95% to 99% being singletons. The source material was naive CD4+ T cells sorted from blood. Documented subset: CD45RA+ positively selected. The receptors originated from a man aged 30 to 39 in good health.

V usage is TRBV14 and J usage is TRBJ1-1; a possible D gene is TRBD1 (6 bases). The CDR3 consists of 13 residues. V gave up 4 bases and J gave up 3 bases, with 9 bases separating them. Germline CDR1 reads SGHDN; CDR2 reads FVKESK. CDR3 in DNA: TGTGCCAGCAGCCGATACAGGGACACTGAAGCTTTCTTT. This encodes CASSRYRDTEAFF.

This clone has just one count. The chain couples TRBV5-4 to TRBJ2-1; a possible D gene is TRBD2 (6 bases). From germline, CDR1 is SGHNT and CDR2 YYREEE (reference sequence). The CDR3 runs 14 residues. The ends were cut back, 4 bases at V and 3 bases at J, with 11 bases in the middle. CDR3 residues: CASSPISGYNEQFF. The DNA of the CDR3 is TGTGCCAGCAGCCCAATTAGCGGCTACAATGAGCAGTTCTTC.

The rearrangement joins TRBV29-1 to TRBJ2-1; 7 positions agree with TRBD2. This CDR3 is built from 16 residues. Germline V gene data show CDR1 as SQVTM and CDR2 as ANQGSEA. J gave up 0 bases and V 0 bases, and 5 bases lay outside the gene matches. This chain's CDR3 is CSVEEGRGSSYNEQFF. The CDR3 coding sequence is TGCAGCGTTGAAGAAGGGCGGGGGAGCTCCTACAATGAGCAGTTCTTC.

This clone was picked up one time. The chain uses TRBV5-1 and TRBJ2-1; possibly TRBD1 or TRBD2 for D (5 bases each). V was pared by 7 bases and J by 0 bases, with 17 bases between. The germline V gene encodes CDR1 SGHRS and CDR2 YFSETQ. The CDR3 sequence is 16 residues long. This CDR3 reads CASFPGGSGSYNEQFF. The CDR3 bases are TGCGCCAGCTTCCCTGGGGGATCCGGCTCCTACAATGAGCAGTTCTTC. Filled out from reference TRBV5-1 and TRBJ2-1, the complete variable domain reads KAGVTQTPRYLIKTRGQQVTLSCSPISGHRSVSWYQQTPGQGLQFLFEYFSETQRNKGNFPGRFSGRQFSNSRSEMNVSTLELGDSALYLCASFPGGSGSYNEQFFGPGTRLTVL.

The chain carries TRBV7-2 and TRBJ2-1; 7 bases map to TRBD2. Losses at the gene ends were 0 bases for V and 7 bases for J; bases not matched to a gene: 6. This CDR3 has 15 residues. Germline CDR1 SGHTA, CDR2 FQGNSA. The CDR3 spells CASSLAGGPGNEQFF. The CDR3, as DNA: TGTGCCAGCAGCTTAGCGGGAGGGCCGGGAAATGAGCAGTTCTTC. Variable domain in full (rest from reference TRBV7-2 and TRBJ2-1): GAGVSQSPSNKVTEKGKDVELRCDPISGHTALYWYRQSLGQGLEFLIYFQGNSAPDKSGLPSDRFSAERTGGSVSTLTIQRTQQEDSAVYLCASSLAGGPGNEQFFGPGTRLTVL.

V and J are TRBV18 and TRBJ2-1; TRBD2 might be the D (6 bases). Germline-derived CDR1 and CDR2 are KGHSH and LQKENI. The CDR3 has 14 amino acids. V was trimmed by 3 bases and J by 9 bases, leaving 15 bases between them. The CDR3 DNA follows: TGTGCCAGCTCACCTACTGCGGGAATTGGTGAGCAGTTCTTC. As protein: CASSPTAGIGEQFF. Based on the CDR3 plus reference TRBV18 and TRBJ2-1, the full variable domain is NAGVMQNPRHLVRRRGQEARLRCSPMKGHSHVYWYRQLPEEGLKFMVYLQKENIIDESGMPKERFSAEFPKEGPSILRIQQVVRGDSAAYFCASSPTAGIGEQFFGPGTRLTVL.

This clone was found once. V and J are TRBV7-2 and TRBJ2-7; 7 bases match TRBD1. The J segment lost 5 bases and the V segment lost 6 bases, leaving 10 bases of the junction unmatched. The CDR3 extends over 14 amino acids. The germline CDR1 and CDR2 sequences are SGHTA and FQGNSA. CDR3: CASRLRGQNDEQYF. The CDR3 DNA reads as TGTGCCAGCAGGTTGAGGGGACAGAACGACGAGCAGTACTTC.

The gene calls are TRBV18 and TRBJ2-2; D is undetermined. V shed 1 base and J shed 4 bases, with 10 bases lying between them. CDR3 length: 15 amino acids. The germline gives CDR1 KGHSH, CDR2 LQKENI. DNA of the CDR3: TGTGCCAGCTCACCACTAACACTGTCCACCGGGGAGCTGTTTTTT. As protein: CASSPLTLSTGELFF.

V gene TRBV5-1 combines with J gene TRBJ2-1; 7 nucleotides agree with TRBD2. Trimming took 6 bases from V and 8 from J; bases not matched to a gene: 11. This CDR3 has 14 amino acids. The germline V gene encodes CDR1 SGHRS and CDR2 YFSETQ. Here the CDR3 DNA reads TGCGCCAGCACTCTTACTAGCGCTAGCGATGAGCAGTTCTTC. Translated: CASTLTSASDEQFF.

The V gene is TRBV19, the J gene TRBJ2-5; no firm D call. V lost 1 base to trimming and J lost 2 bases, with 8 bases between them. Germline CDR1 is LNHDA and CDR2 is SQIVND (reference sequence). This CDR3 is built from 14 residues. Here the CDR3 reads CASSIGLGQETQYF. The CDR3 region has the DNA TGTGCCAGTAGTATAGGTCTCGGACAAGAGACCCAGTACTTC.

The chain uses TRBV27 and TRBJ2-7; D gene ambiguous. V was trimmed by 5 bases and J by 5 bases, leaving 10 bases between them. This CDR3 contains 12 residues. Germline V CDR1 and CDR2: MNHEY, SMNVEV (reference sequence). The CDR3 here is CASSPQGNEQYF. DNA for the CDR3: TGTGCCAGCAGTCCCCAAGGAAACGAGCAGTACTTC.

Comment on this clone: This sample includes further DNA sequences coding for the same CDR3. This chain links TRBV6-5 with TRBJ2-5; possible D gene TRBD1, 6 bases. CDR1 and CDR2 (germline): MNHEY, SVGAGI. The CDR3 loop spans 13 amino acids. With 6 bases removed from V and 1 base from J, the gap between germline ends came to 9 bases. CDR3 sequence: CASSRTVQETQYF. CDR3 sequence (DNA): TGTGCCAGCAGCCGGACAGTCCAAGAGACCCAGTACTTC.

The gene calls are TRBV18 and TRBJ2-1; D could derive from TRBD1 or TRBD2 (5 bases each). The V gene lost 4 bases and the J gene lost 2 bases, with 18 bases spanning the gap. This CDR3 has 17 amino acids. The germline V gene encodes CDR1 KGHSH and CDR2 LQKENI. CDR3 in amino acids: CASSLRYGDATYNEQFF. CDR3 DNA: TGTGCCAGCTCACTTCGGTATGGGGACGCGACCTACAATGAGCAGTTCTTC.

This chain's CDR3 is CASSLGFSYEQYF. CDR3 nucleotides: TGTGCCAGCAGCTTAGGATTCTCCTACGAGCAGTACTTC. The chain joins TRBV7-2 to TRBJ2-7; D call uncertain. The CDR3 covers 13 residues. Trimming left V 1 base short and J 0 bases short, with 4 bases between. Per the germline V gene, CDR1 is SGHTA and CDR2 is FQGNSA.

This chain connects TRBV4-2 to TRBJ2-3; D not certain. Germline loops: CDR1 LGHNA, CDR2 YNFKEQ. V was clipped by 7 bases and J by 2 bases, with 13 bases between them. The length of the CDR3 is 14 residues. The chain's CDR3 is CASTLGRHTDTQYF. CDR3 nucleotides: TGTGCCAGCACCTTAGGACGCCACACAGATACGCAGTATTTT.

The V and J genes are TRBV18 and TRBJ1-3; possibly TRBD1 for D (5 bases). This CDR3 spans 15 amino acids. The ends were cut back, 4 bases at V and 2 bases at J, with 12 bases in the middle. In germline, CDR1 is KGHSH, CDR2 LQKENI. CDR3 sequence (DNA): TGTGCCAGCTCACTATTCCCAGGGACTGGAAACACCATATATTTT. Translated: CASSLFPGTGNTIYF.

The chain carries TRBV29-1 and TRBJ2-1; D is undetermined. Germline loops: CDR1 SQVTM, CDR2 ANQGSEA. Trimming cost V 7 bases and J 12 bases, with 13 bases left between them. CDR3 size: 10 residues. Written as DNA, the CDR3 is TGCAGCGGACTGGTTACCCGGCAGTTCTTC. Amino acid sequence: CSGLVTRQFF.

This chain uses TRBV7-9 with TRBJ2-1, with D perhaps TRBD2 (7 bases). Trimming took 5 bases from V and 5 from J, leaving 16 bases between them. This CDR3 has 15 amino acids. CDR1 is SEHNR and CDR2 is FQNEAQ in the germline V gene (reference sequence). CDR3 sequence reads: CASSKRGRANNEQFF. CDR3 nucleotides: TGTGCCAGCAGCAAAAGGGGGAGGGCCAACAATGAGCAGTTCTTC.

This sequence joins TRBV2 and TRBJ1-4, with D possibly TRBD1 on 5 matching bases. Trimming stripped 4 bases from V and 8 bases from J, with 14 bases between. The CDR3 runs to 14 residues. Germline V gene data show CDR1 as SNHLY and CDR2 as FYNNEI. CDR3 amino acids: CASSVRQGGEKLFF. Here the CDR3 DNA reads TGTGCCAGCAGTGTTCGGCAGGGTGGGGAAAAACTGTTTTTT.

This clone was seen only once. This sequence joins TRBV18 and TRBJ1-5, with D uncertain. The CDR3 is made up of 18 amino acids. Trimming cost V 1 base and J 0 bases, with 16 bases left between them. The germline CDR1 and CDR2 sequences are KGHSH and LQKENI. The CDR3 loop reads CASSPQAGTYRSNQPQHF. CDR3 in DNA: TGTGCCAGCTCACCACAGGCAGGAACCTACCGTAGCAATCAGCCCCAGCATTTT.

CDR3 coding DNA: TGTGCCAGCAGCTTGGAGCCGGACAGGGTGTATCGCGAGCAGTACTTC. It specifies CASSLEPDRVYREQYF. The chain combines TRBV11-2 with TRBJ2-7; 8 bases align to TRBD1. The ends lost 3 bases at V and 6 bases at J; junction bases unmatched: 13. Germline V CDR1 and CDR2: SGHAT, FQNNGV. This CDR3 comprises 16 residues.

This clone was seen just once. The chain is built from TRBV2 and TRBJ2-1; D is uncertain. Deletions cut 5 bases from V and 2 bases from J, with 13 bases between. Per germline, CDR1 SNHLY and CDR2 FYNNEI. The length of the CDR3 is 15 residues. The CDR3 loop is CASSSPQPPYNEQFF. The CDR3, as DNA: TGTGCCAGCAGTTCCCCTCAGCCCCCCTACAATGAGCAGTTCTTC.

The chain joins TRBV11-2 to TRBJ2-7, with TRBD1 as a possible D gene (6 bases). Germline V gene lookup returns CDR1 SGHAT and CDR2 FQNNGV. Trimming took 0 bases from V and 11 from J, leaving 23 bases between them. This CDR3 contains 16 residues. The CDR3 protein is CASSLERSGAHHVEYF. The CDR3, as DNA: TGTGCCAGCAGCTTAGAACGGTCAGGGGCCCATCACGTAGAGTACTTC.

This chain uses TRBV5-1 with TRBJ2-1; 7 bases fit TRBD1. Germline CDR1 and CDR2: SGHRS and YFSETQ. V shed 8 bases and J 7 bases; nucleotides not matched to a gene: 9. The CDR3 covers 13 residues. This CDR3 is CASYRTGLNEQFF. DNA of the CDR3: TGCGCCAGTTACAGGACAGGCCTAAATGAGCAGTTCTTC.

This clone was seen a single time. V gene TRBV10-3 combines with J gene TRBJ2-2, with TRBD2 matching 12 bases. The CDR3 contains 16 residues. J lost 3 bases, V lost 10 bases, and 9 bases had no gene match. Germline-derived CDR1 and CDR2 are ENHRY and SYGVKD. The CDR3 sequence: CATRTSGMGDTGELFF. As DNA, the CDR3 is TGTGCCACCCGGACTAGCGGGATGGGGGACACCGGGGAGCTGTTTTTT.

In its sample, this clone was seen once. The V and J genes are TRBV6-1 and TRBJ1-1; no reliable D call. V lost 5 bases, J lost 0 bases, and 10 bases lay in between. CDR1 is MNHNS, CDR2 SASEGT, per germline. The CDR3 is 14 amino acids. This CDR3 is CASSRTMMNTEAFF. Written as DNA, the CDR3 is TGTGCCAGCAGTCGGACGATGATGAACACTGAAGCTTTCTTT.

The chain carries TRBV5-4 and TRBJ2-7; D not certain. The CDR3 covers 16 residues. Germline CDR1 and CDR2: SGHNT and YYREEE (reference sequence). V was shortened by 4 bases and J by 2 bases, with 19 bases between the two germline ends. In DNA, the CDR3 is TGTGCCAGCAGCCCCACGTGGCAGGCCATGGCCTACGAGCAGTACTTC. Translation gives CASSPTWQAMAYEQYF.